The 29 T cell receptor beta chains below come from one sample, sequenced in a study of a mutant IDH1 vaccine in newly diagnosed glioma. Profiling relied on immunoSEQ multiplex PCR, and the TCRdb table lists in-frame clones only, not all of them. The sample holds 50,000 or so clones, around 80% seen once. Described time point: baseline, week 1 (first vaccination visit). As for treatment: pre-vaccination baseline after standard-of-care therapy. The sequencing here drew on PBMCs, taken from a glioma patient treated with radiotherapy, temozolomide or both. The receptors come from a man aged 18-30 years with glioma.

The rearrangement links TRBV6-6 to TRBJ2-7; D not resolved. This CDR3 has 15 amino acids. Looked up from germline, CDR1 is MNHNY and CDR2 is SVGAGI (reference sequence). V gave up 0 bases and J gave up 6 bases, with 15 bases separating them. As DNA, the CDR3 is TGTGCCAGCAGTTACTCGTCGCTACTAACCCGCGAGCAGTACTTC. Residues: CASSYSSLLTREQYF.

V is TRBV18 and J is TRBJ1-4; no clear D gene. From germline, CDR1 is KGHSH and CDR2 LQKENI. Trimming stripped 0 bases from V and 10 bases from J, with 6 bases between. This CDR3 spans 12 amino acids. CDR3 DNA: TGTGCCAGCTCACCACCCTCGGGAAAACTGTTTTTT. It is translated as CASSPPSGKLFF.

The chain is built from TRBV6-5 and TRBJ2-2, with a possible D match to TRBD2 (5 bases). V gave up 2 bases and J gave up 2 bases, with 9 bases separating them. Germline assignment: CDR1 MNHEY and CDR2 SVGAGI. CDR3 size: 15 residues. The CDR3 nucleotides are TGTGCCAGCAGTTACGATCGGGGAAACACCGGGGAGCTGTTTTTT. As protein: CASSYDRGNTGELFF.

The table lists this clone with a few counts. CDR3 amino acids: CAWMAGYGYTF. CDR3 DNA: TGTGCCTGGATGGCGGGCTATGGCTACACCTTC. The J gene is TRBJ1-2, the V gene TRBV30; D is undetermined. From germline, CDR1 is GTSNPN and CDR2 SVGIG (reference sequence). The V end was cut by 4 bases, the J end by 4 bases, with 7 bases between. The CDR3 has 11 amino acids.

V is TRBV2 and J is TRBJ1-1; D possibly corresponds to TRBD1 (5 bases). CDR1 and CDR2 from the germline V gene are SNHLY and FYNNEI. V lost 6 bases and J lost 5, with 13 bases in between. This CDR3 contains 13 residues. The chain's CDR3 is CASRAGRVTEAFF. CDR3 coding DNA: TGTGCCAGCAGGGCAGGGAGGGTAACTGAAGCTTTCTTT.

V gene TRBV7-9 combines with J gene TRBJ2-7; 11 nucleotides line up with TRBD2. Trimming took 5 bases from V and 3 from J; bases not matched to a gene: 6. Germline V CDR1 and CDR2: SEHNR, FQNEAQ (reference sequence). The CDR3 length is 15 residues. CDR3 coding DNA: TGTGCCAGCAGCCCAGGCGGGACTAGCGGCTACGAGCAGTACTTC. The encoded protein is CASSPGGTSGYEQYF.

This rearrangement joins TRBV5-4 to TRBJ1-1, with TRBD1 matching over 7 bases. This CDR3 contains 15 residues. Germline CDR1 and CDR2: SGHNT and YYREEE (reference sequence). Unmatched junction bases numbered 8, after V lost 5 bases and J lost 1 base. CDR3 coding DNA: TGTGCCAGCAGTCCTTCCGACAGGGCGAACACTGAAGCTTTCTTT. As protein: CASSPSDRANTEAFF.

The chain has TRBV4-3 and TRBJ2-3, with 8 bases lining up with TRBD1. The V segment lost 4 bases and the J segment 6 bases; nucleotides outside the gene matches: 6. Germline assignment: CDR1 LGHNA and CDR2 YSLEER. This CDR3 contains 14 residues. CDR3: CASSRDRGKDTQYF. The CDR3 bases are TGCGCCAGCAGCCGAGACAGGGGAAAGGATACGCAGTATTTT.

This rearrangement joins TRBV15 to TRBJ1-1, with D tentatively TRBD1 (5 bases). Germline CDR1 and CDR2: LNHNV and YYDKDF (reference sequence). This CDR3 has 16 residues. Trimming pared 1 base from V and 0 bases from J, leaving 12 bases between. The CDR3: CATSRGVGDLNTEAFF. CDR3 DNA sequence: TGTGCCACCAGCAGAGGTGTGGGGGATTTGAACACTGAAGCTTTCTTT.

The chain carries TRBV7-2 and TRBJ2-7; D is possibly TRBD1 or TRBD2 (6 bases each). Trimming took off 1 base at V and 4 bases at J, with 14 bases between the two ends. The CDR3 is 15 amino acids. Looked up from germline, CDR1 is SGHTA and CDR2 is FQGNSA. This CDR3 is CASSLEGGRAYEQYF. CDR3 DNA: TGTGCCAGCAGCTTAGAGGGGGGCCGGGCGTACGAGCAGTACTTC.

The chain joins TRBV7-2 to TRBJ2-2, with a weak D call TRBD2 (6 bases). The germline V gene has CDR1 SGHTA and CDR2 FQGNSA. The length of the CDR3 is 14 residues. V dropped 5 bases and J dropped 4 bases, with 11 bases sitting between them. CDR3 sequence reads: CASSAGPVTGELFF. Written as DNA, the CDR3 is TGTGCCAGCAGCGCGGGACCCGTCACCGGGGAGCTGTTTTTT.

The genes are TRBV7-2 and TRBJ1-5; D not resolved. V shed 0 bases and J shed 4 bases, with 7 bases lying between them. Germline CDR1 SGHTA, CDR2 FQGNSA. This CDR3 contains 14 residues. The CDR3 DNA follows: TGTGCCAGCAGCTTAGCGGGCATAAATCAGCCCCAGCATTTT. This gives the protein CASSLAGINQPQHF.

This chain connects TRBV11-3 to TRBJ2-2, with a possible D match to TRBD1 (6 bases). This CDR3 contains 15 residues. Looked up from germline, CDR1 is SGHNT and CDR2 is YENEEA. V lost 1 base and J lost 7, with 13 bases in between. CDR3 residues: CASSLVAGANGELFF. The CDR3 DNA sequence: TGTGCCAGCAGCTTAGTAGCAGGGGCGAACGGGGAGCTGTTTTTT.

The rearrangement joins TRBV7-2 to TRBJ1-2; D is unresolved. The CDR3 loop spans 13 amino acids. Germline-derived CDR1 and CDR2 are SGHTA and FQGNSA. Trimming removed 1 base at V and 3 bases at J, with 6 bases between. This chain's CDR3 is CASSLGGHYGYTF. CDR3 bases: TGTGCCAGCAGCTTAGGAGGGCACTATGGCTACACCTTC.

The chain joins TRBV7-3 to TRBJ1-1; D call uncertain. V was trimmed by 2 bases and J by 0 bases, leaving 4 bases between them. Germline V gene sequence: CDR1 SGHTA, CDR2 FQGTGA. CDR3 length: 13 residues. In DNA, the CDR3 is TGTGCCAGCAGCTTACAAGTGAACACTGAAGCTTTCTTT. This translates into CASSLQVNTEAFF. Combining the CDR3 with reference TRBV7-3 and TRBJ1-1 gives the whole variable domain GAGVSQTPSNKVTEKGKYVELRCDPISGHTALYWYRQSLGQGPEFLIYFQGTGAADDSGLPNDRFFAVRPEGSVSTLKIQRTERGDSAVYLCASSLQVNTEAFFGQGTRLTVV.

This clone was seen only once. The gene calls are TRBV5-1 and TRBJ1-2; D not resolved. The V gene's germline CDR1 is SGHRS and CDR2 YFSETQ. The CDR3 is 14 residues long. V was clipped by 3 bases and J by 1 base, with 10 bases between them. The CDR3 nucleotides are TGCGCCAGCAGCTCACGGGTCTTTAACTATGGCTACACCTTC. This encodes CASSSRVFNYGYTF.

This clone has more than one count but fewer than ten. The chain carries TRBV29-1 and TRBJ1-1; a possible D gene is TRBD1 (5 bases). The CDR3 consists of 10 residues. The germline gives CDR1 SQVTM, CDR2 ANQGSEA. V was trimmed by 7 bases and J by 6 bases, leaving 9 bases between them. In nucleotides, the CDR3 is TGCAGCGCCGGGACCGCTGAAGCTTTCTTT. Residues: CSAGTAEAFF.

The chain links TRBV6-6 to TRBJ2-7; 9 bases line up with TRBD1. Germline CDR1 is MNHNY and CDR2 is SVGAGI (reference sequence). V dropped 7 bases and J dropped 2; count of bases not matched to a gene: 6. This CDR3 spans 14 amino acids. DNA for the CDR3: TGTGCCAGCATTCAGACAGGGGGGGCCTACGAGCAGTACTTC. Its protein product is CASIQTGGAYEQYF.

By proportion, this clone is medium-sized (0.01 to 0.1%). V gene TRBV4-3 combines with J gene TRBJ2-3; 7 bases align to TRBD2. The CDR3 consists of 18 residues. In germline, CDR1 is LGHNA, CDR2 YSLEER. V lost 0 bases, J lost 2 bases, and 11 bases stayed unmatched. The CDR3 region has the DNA TGCGCCAGCAGCCAAGATCCGTTTCGGGGGGAGACCACAGATACGCAGTATTTT. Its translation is CASSQDPFRGETTDTQYF.

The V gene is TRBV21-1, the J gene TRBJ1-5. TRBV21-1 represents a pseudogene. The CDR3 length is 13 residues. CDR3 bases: TGTGCCAGCAGCAAAGTCGGGGGTCAGCCCCAGCATTTT. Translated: CASSKVGGQPQHF.

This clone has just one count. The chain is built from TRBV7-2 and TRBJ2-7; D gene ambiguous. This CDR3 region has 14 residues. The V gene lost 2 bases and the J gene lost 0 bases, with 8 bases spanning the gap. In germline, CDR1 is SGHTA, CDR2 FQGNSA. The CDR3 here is CASSLRFSSYEQYF. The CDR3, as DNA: TGTGCCAGCAGCTTACGGTTTAGCTCCTACGAGCAGTACTTC.

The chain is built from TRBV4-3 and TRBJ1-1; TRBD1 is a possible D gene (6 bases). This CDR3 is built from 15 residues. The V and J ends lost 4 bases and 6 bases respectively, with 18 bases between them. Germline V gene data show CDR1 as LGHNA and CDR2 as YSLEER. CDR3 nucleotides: TGCGCCAGCAGCCGTACAGGGTTGGGGGGGCCTGAAGCTTTCTTT. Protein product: CASSRTGLGGPEAFF.

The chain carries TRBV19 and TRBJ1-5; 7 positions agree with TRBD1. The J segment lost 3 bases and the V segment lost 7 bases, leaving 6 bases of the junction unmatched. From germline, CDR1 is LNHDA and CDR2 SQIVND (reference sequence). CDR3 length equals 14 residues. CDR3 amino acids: CASTHDRVNQPQHF. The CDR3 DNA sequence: TGTGCCAGTACCCACGACAGGGTCAATCAGCCCCAGCATTTT.

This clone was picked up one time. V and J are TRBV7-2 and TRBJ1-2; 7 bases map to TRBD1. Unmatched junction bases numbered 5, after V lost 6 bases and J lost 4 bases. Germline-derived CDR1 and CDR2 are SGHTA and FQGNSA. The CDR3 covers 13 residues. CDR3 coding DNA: TGTGCCAGCAGACAGGGGTTCACCTATGGCTACACCTTC. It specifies CASRQGFTYGYTF.

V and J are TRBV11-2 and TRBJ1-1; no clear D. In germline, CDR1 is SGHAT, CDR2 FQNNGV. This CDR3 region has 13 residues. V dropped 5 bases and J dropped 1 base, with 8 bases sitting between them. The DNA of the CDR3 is TGTGCCAGCAGCCCCAACAAGAACACTGAAGCTTTCTTT. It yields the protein CASSPNKNTEAFF.

CDR3 protein: CASSLQGSNTGELFF. DNA for the CDR3: TGCGCCAGCAGCCTACAGGGGTCGAACACCGGGGAGCTGTTTTTT. The chain is built from TRBV5-1 and TRBJ2-2; 7 bases are a match to TRBD1. The V segment lost 4 bases and the J segment 0 bases; nucleotides outside the gene matches: 3. The CDR3 length is 15 residues. Germline CDR1 reads SGHRS; CDR2 reads YFSETQ.

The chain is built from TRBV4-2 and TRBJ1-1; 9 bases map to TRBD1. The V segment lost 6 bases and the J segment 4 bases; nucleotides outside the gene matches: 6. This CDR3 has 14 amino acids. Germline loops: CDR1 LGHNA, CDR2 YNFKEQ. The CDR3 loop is CASSPGTGFTEAFF. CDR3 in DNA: TGTGCCAGCAGTCCCGGGACAGGGTTCACTGAAGCTTTCTTT.

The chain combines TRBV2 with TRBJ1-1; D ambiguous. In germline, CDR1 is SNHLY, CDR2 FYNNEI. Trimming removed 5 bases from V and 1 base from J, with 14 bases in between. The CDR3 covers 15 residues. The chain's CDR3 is CASSPYGLTNTEAFF. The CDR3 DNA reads TGTGCCAGCAGTCCCTATGGGCTGACGAACACTGAAGCTTTCTTT.

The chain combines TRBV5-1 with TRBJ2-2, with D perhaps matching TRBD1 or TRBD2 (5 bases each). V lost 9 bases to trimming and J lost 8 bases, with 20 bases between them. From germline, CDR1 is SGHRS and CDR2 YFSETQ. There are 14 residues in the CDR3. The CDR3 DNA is TGCGCCACCCTACGGGACCCCTCCTCTGGGGAGCTGTTTTTT. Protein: CATLRDPSSGELFF.